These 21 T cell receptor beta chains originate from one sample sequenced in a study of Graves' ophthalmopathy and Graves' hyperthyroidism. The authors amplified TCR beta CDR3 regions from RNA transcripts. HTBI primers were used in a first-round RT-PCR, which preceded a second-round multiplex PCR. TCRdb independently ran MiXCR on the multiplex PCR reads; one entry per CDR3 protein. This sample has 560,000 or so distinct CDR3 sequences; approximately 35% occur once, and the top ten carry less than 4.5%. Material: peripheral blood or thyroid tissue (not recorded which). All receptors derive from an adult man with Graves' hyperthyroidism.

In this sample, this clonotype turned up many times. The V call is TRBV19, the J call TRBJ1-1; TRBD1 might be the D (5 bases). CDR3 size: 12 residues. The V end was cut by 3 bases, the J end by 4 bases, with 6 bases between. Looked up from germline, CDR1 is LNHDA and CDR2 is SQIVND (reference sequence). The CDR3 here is CASSIDSTEAFF. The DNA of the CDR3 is TGTGCCAGTAGTATTGACAGCACTGAAGCTTTCTTT.

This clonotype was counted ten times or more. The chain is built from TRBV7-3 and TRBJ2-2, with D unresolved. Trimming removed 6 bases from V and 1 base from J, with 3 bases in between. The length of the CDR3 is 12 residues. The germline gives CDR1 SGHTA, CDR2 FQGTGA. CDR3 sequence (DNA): TGTGCCAGCAGGCTGAACACCGGGGAGCTGTTTTTT. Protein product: CASRLNTGELFF.

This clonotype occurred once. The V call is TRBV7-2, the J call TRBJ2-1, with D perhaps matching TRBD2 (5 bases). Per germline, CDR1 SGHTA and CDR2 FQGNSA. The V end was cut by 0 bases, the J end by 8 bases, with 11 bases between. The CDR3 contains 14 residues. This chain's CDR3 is CASSLAPSRDEQFF. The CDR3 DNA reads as TGTGCCAGCAGCTTAGCGCCGTCGCGGGATGAGCAGTTCTTC.

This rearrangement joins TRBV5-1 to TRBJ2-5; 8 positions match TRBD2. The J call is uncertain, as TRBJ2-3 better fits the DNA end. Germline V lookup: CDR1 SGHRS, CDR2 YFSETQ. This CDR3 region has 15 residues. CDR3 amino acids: CASSLLTSETDTQYF. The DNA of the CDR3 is TGCGCCAGCAGCTTACTGACTAGCGAGACAGATACGCAGTATTTT.

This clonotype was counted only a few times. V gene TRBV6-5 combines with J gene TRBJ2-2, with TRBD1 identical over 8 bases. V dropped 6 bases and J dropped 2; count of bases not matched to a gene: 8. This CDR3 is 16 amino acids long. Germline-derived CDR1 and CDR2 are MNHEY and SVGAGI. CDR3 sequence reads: CASRKAGQGNTGELFF. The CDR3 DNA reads TGTGCCAGCAGGAAAGCCGGACAGGGAAACACCGGGGAGCTGTTTTTT.

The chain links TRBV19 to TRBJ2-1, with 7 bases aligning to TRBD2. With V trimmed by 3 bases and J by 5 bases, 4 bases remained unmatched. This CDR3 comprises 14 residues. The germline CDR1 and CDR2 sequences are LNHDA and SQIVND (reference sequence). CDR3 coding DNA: TGTGCCAGTAGTATTTTTGGGGGGGACAATGAGCAGTTCTTC. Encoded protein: CASSIFGGDNEQFF. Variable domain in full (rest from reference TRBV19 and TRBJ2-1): DGGITQSPKYLFRKEGQNVTLSCEQNLNHDAMYWYRQDPGQGLRLIYYSQIVNDFQKGDIAEGYSVSREKKESFPLTVTSAQKNPTAFYLCASSIFGGDNEQFFGPGTRLTVL.

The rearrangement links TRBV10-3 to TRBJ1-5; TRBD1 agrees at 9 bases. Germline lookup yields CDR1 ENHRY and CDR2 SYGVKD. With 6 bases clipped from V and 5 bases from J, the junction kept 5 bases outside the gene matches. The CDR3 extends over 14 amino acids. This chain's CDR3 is CAISRTGGDQPQHF. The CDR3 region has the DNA TGTGCCATCAGCCGAACAGGGGGCGATCAGCCCCAGCATTTT.

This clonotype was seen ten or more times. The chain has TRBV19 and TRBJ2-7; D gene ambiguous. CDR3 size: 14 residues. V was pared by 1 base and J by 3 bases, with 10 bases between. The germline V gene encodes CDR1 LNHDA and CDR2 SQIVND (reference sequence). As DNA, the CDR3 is TGTGCCAGTAGTATAGGAGGTTCGGGCTACGAGCAGTACTTC. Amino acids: CASSIGGSGYEQYF.

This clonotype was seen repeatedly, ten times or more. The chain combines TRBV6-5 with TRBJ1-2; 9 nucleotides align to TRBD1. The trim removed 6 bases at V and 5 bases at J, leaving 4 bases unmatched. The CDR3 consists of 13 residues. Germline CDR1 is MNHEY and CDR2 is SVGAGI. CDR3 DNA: TGTGCCAGCAGGAGGGACAGGGTTTATGGCTACACCTTC. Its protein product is CASRRDRVYGYTF.

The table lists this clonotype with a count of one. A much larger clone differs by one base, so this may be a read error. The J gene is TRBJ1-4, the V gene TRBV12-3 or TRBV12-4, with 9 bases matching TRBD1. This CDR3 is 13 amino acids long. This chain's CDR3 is CGSSTGTGEKLFF. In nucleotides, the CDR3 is TGTGGCAGCAGTACCGGGACAGGGGAAAAACTGTTTTTT.

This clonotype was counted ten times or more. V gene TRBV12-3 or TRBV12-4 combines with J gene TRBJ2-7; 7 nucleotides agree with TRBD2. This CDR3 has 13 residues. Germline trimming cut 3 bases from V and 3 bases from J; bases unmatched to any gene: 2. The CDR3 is CASSFGTNYEQYF. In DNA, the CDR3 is TGTGCCAGCAGTTTCGGGACTAACTACGAGCAGTACTTC.

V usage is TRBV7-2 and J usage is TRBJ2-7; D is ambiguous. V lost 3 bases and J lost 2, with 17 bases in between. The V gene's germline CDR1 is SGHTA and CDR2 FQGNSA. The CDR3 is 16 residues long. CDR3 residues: CASSFSLQAATYEQYF. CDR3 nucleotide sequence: TGTGCCAGCAGCTTTAGTCTCCAGGCCGCAACCTACGAGCAGTACTTC.

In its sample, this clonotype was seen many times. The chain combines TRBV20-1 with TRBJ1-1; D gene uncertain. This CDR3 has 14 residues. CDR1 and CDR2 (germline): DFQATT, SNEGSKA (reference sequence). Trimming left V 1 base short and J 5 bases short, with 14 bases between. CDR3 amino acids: CSARGNSMGTEAFF. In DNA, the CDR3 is TGCAGTGCTAGAGGGAACAGTATGGGGACTGAAGCTTTCTTT.

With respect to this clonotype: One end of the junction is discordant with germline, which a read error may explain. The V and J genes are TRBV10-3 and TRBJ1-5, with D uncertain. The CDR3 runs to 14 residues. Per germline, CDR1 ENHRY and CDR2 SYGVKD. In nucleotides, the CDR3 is TGTGCCAGCAGTTACTCTTGGGGAAATCAGCACCAGCATTTT. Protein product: CASSYSWGNQHQHF.

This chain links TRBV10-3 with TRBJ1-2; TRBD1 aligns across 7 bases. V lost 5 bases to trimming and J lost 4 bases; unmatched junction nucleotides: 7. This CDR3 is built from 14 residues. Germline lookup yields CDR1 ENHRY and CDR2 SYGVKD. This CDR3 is CAISRDSSLYGYTF. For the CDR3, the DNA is TGTGCCATCAGTCGGGACAGTTCTCTCTATGGCTACACCTTC.

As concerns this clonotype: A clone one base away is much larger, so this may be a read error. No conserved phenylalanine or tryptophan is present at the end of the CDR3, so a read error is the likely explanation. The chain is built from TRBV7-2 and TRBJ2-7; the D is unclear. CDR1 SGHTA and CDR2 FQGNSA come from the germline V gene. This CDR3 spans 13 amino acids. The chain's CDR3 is CASSLDIPYEQYL. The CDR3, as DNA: TGTGCCAGCAGTTTAGACATTCCCTACGAGCAGTACCTC.

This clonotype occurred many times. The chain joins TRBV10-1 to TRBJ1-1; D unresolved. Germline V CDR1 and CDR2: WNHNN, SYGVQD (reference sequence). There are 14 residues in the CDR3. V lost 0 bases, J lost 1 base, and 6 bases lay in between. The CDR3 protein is CASSESGKNTEAFF. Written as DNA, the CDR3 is TGCGCCAGCAGTGAGTCGGGGAAGAACACTGAAGCTTTCTTT.

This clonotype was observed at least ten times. The CDR3 DNA follows: TGCAGCGCCCCCGGGGAGGGGAATGGAGTTATGAACACTGAAGCTTTCTTT. This encodes CSAPGEGNGVMNTEAFF. The genes are TRBV29-1 and TRBJ1-1; perhaps TRBD1 as D (5 bases). This CDR3 is 17 amino acids long. Trimming stripped 7 bases from V and 0 bases from J, with 24 bases between. CDR1 and CDR2 (germline): SQVTM, ANQGSEA.

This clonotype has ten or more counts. The CDR3 DNA sequence: TGCGCCAGCTCCCGGGACAGTATTCGGAACACCATATATTTT. Translated, it gives CASSRDSIRNTIYF. The chain combines TRBV5-1 with TRBJ1-3; 7 bases fit TRBD1. The CDR3 has 14 residues. J lost 7 bases, V lost 7 bases, and 11 bases had no gene match. Germline V gives CDR1 SGHRS, CDR2 YFSETQ.

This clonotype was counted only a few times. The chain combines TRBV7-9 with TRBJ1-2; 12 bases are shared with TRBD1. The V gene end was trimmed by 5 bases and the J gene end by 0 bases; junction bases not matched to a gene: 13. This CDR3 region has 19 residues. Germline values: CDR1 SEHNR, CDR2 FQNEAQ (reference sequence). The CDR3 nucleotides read TGTGCCAGCAGCCAAACGCACCCGGGACAGGGGGCGCCTAACTATGGCTACACCTTC. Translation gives CASSQTHPGQGAPNYGYTF.

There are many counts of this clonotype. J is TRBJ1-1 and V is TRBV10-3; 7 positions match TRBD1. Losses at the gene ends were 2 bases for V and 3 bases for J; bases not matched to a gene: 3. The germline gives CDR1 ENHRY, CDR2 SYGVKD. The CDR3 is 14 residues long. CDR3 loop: CAISEDTGDTEAFF. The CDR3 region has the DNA TGTGCCATCAGTGAGGATACAGGGGACACTGAAGCTTTCTTT.